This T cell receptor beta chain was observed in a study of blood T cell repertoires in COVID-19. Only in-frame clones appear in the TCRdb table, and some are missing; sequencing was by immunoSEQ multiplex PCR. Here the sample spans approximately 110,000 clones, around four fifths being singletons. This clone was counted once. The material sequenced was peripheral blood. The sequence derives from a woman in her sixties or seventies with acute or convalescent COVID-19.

The CDR3 bases are TGTGCCAGCAGAGAGACAGGGGTCAATAATGAAAAACTGTTTTTT. Translated, it gives CASRETGVNNEKLFF. The J gene is TRBJ1-4, the V gene TRBV6-5; TRBD1 agrees at 8 bases. Trimming cost V 6 bases and J 4 bases; bases outside gene matches: 7. Germline V lookup: CDR1 MNHEY, CDR2 SVGAGI. The CDR3 has 15 amino acids.